The clone carrying this TCR beta chain was observed at least ten times. These data come from a study of T-cell memory formation after mild COVID-19. There are 15 residues in the CDR3. Germline values: CDR1 MNHEY, CDR2 SVGAGI. With 7 bases removed from V and 0 bases from J, the gap between germline ends came to 13 bases. TCRdb re-derived calls from the 5' RACE reads in MiXCR, one entry per CDR3 protein. Among 200,000 to 250,000 distinct CDR3 sequences listed, 9.5% were seen once. The rearrangement joins TRBV6-5 to TRBJ2-1; D gene uncertain. The sample was PBMCs or a T cell subset sorted from them (not recorded which). This TCR came from a young man who had mild COVID-19 (a few samples of this study predate the infection). Cell type and time point are not known. In DNA, the CDR3 is TGTGCCAGCAACAAAGGAGAGAGCTCCTACAATGAGCAGTTCTTC. Its translation is CASNKGESSYNEQFF.